The rows below give T cell receptor beta chains drawn from one sample of a study of Ad26.COV2.S vaccination and SARS-CoV-2 variants. Libraries were prepared by immunoSEQ multiplex PCR; TCRdb keeps only in-frame clonotypes and omits some of them. The sample carries around 450,000 clones, nearly 90% recorded once. Source: peripheral blood, taken in a trial of Ad26.COV2.S vaccine versus placebo. The source of these receptors is a person aged 18-60 years who received the Ad26.COV2.S COVID-19 vaccine or a placebo. Both conserved end residues are part of each CDR3.

v_gene: TRBV5-4; j_gene: TRBJ1-1; CDR3aa: CASSLIKGEAAFF
v_gene: TRBV5-1; j_gene: TRBJ2-3; CDR3aa: CASKAGSTDTQYF
v_gene: TRBV9; j_gene: TRBJ2-7; CDR3aa: CASSVVRRSF
v_gene: TRBV7-2; j_gene: TRBJ2-3; CDR3aa: CASSRSGGPVDTQYF
v_gene: TRBV7-8; j_gene: TRBJ2-3; CDR3aa: CASSLAISGRSADTQYF
v_gene: TRBV4-2; j_gene: TRBJ1-6; CDR3aa: CASSQDGYRGYDSPLHF
v_gene: TRBV4-3; j_gene: TRBJ1-5; CDR3aa: CASSQALEQPQHF
v_gene: TRBV5-8; j_gene: TRBJ1-1; CDR3aa: CASSLLGGPLNTEAFF
v_gene: TRBV13; j_gene: TRBJ2-1; CDR3aa: CASSNPSSGGPGEQFF
v_gene: TRBV9; j_gene: TRBJ1-4; CDR3aa: CASSPRGGKLFF
v_gene: TRBV28; j_gene: TRBJ2-5; CDR3aa: CASSPSGQAYRETQYF
v_gene: TRBV5-1; j_gene: TRBJ1-1; CDR3aa: CASSLVPGMNTEAFF
v_gene: TRBV3-1/TRBV3-2; j_gene: TRBJ2-5; CDR3aa: CASSQDPGGGETQYF
v_gene: TRBV19; j_gene: TRBJ1-2; CDR3aa: CASTPQERLLYGYTF
v_gene: TRBV19; j_gene: TRBJ2-1; CDR3aa: CASSIMDEQFF
v_gene: TRBV7-9; j_gene: TRBJ2-4; CDR3aa: CASSQLTTAKNIQYF
v_gene: TRBV21-1; j_gene: TRBJ2-3; CDR3aa: CATKPSDTQYF
v_gene: TRBV5-1; j_gene: TRBJ2-5; CDR3aa: CASSLGATGFRETQYF
v_gene: TRBV27; j_gene: TRBJ2-3; CDR3aa: CASKVAGVTDTQYF
v_gene: TRBV21-1; j_gene: TRBJ2-5; CDR3aa: CASSGGTAGETQYF
v_gene: TRBV27; j_gene: TRBJ2-3; CDR3aa: CASSLLPEAPHTDTQYF
v_gene: TRBV12-3/TRBV12-4; j_gene: TRBJ2-7; CDR3aa: CASSLLGYEQYF
v_gene: TRBV2; j_gene: TRBJ2-7; CDR3aa: CASTGTGSYEQYF
v_gene: TRBV2; j_gene: TRBJ2-7; CDR3aa: CAGTGQGIEQYF
v_gene: TRBV5-1; j_gene: TRBJ2-7; CDR3aa: CASSLTPGTSGNEQYF
v_gene: TRBV25-1; j_gene: TRBJ1-4; CDR3aa: CASKVTGVNNEKLFF
v_gene: TRBV19; j_gene: TRBJ1-2; CDR3aa: CASSPEGTYYGYTF
v_gene: TRBV5-8; j_gene: TRBJ1-5; CDR3aa: CASSLGTADNQPQHF
v_gene: TRBV19; j_gene: TRBJ2-2; CDR3aa: CASSMGTAGELFF
v_gene: TRBV4-2; j_gene: TRBJ2-7; CDR3aa: CASSQWTGGFTEQYF
v_gene: TRBV5-1; j_gene: TRBJ1-6; CDR3aa: CASSHVGGNSPLHF